This T cell receptor (beta chain) was retrieved from a study of B cell selection in AIRE deficiency (dated by TCRdb to 2018 to 2020). Looking at the study overall: Researchers compared the TCRbeta repertoires of sorted blood CD4+ conventional T cells and regulatory T cells from AIRE-deficient patients with the corresponding repertoires from healthy controls. The TCR-sequenced cohort comprised about five AIRE-deficient APECED patients and about five healthy control donors. Paper-wide results and their limitations: In terms of TCRBV gene usage, CDR3 length and TCR diversity, Tconv and Treg cells from AIRE-deficient patients looked similar to Tconv and Treg cells from healthy donors. Among around 3,900 shared Treg TCRbeta sequences, approximately 33% were shared exclusively among healthy donors and 9% to 10% exclusively among patients, which suggests that Treg selection is less efficient in the absence of AIRE. Only TCRbeta chains were sequenced, and 36.6% of shared healthy-donor Treg sequences were also present in healthy Tconv cells, possibly due to differing TCRalpha chains. About 30% of Treg TCRbeta sequences shared among healthy donors appeared in patient Tconv cells, suggesting diversion of Treg-biased clones into the Tconv compartment. Shorter CDR3s were found in shared Treg sequences, reflecting a bias toward rearrangements containing few non-templated nucleotide insertions.

To note about this clone: The clone's antigen remains unknown. Base qualities are not recorded, but no much larger clone differs from it by a single base.

CDR1 and CDR2 (LNHDA, SQIVND) derive from the germline V gene (reference sequence). The CDR3 runs 13 amino acids, cysteine and phenylalanine included. Only the CDR3 part of the read is kept: 39 bases, read in frame from the first base. V drops 4 bases and J drops 6 bases, leaving 10 bases in between. The immunoSEQ platform was used to sequence the TCRbeta chain. The authors' analysis ran thus. When conventional T cell repertoires were pooled, patients gave approximately 100,000 distinct in-frame TCRbeta sequences, while healthy donors gave some 1.3x10^5. Public Treg TCRbeta sequences were defined as those shared by two or more individuals and were then searched for in Tconv repertoires. Group differences were tested with Mann-Whitney U tests and Bonferroni-Dunn correction in GraphPad Prism 7.03. TCRdb limited this immuneACCESS table to in-frame rearrangements with V and J called. A share of clones is missing; checked studies link under half to unresolved V genes, and the rest is unexplained. Clone size and V and J calls were adopted from that table, with D and trimming inferred from the DNA. The sample table holds some 19,000 clones, of which around 97% were seen once. The ten largest make up roughly 0.3% of the sample.

Conventional CD4 T cells were sorted as CD4+CD127+ cells. APECED syndrome was present in the AIRE-deficient patients. A FACSAria flow cytometer was used to sort the Tconv and Treg cells intended for TCRbeta sequencing. The sorted cells were collected in 5-ml round-bottom polystyrene tubes, and the dry cell pellets were frozen at -80 degrees C prior to sequencing. Specimen: conventional CD4+ T cells sorted from PBMCs. The receptor was isolated from a human donor with AIRE deficiency. Recombination joined TRBV19 with TRBJ1-5, with an unclear D gene assignment. The CDR3 reads CASSTLLAQPQHF. The bases read TGTGCCAGTAGTACTCTCCTCGCTCAGCCCCAGCATTTT.